This T cell receptor beta chain derives from a study of T cell repertoires in cytomegalovirus infection. Study-wide context: Public signatures in TCR beta pointed to CMV infection and matching HLA type. Findings and limits, study-wide: Public TCR beta family frequency separated CMV-and-HLA carriers, including in an independent cohort. Clonotype analysis showed dominance of the ex vivo response by HLA-C-restricted CMV-specific TCR beta clonotypes.

Notes on this clonotype: What it binds is not known.

With 1 base removed from V and 3 bases from J, the gap between germline ends came to 4 bases. This CDR3 region has 13 residues. Germline-derived CDR1 and CDR2 are SGHVS and FNYEAQ. TCRdb reanalysed the reads using MiXCR and keeps one entry per CDR3 protein. Of some 350,000 distinct CDR3 sequences in the sample, roughly a third were seen once. This chain links TRBV7-6 with TRBJ1-5; no firm D call. This clonotype was obtained from a human donor in good health (CMV status not recorded). Some clones in this sample may be carry-over from other donors' samples. Sequencing used cultured PBMCs, obtained from culture after CMV antigen stimulation. The CDR3 loop reads CASSLGTNQPQHF. In DNA form, the CDR3 reads TGTGCCAGCAGCTTAGGCACCAATCAGCCCCAGCATTTT.